The 17 T cell receptor beta chains below come from one sample, sequenced in a study of blood T cell repertoires in COVID-19. The table came from immunoSEQ multiplex PCR; TCRdb's copy has only in-frame clones and leaves some out. The sample consists of some 100,000 clones, just over 90% of them appearing once. The sample comprised peripheral blood. Every receptor here comes from a man aged 55 to 70 with acute or convalescent COVID-19.

Only one count was recorded for this clone. CDR3 nucleotide sequence: TGCGCCAGCAGTGAAACAGGGAGCAATCAGCCCCAGCATTTT. Its translation is CASSETGSNQPQHF. The gene calls are TRBV10-1 and TRBJ1-5, with D possibly being TRBD1 (6 bases). This CDR3 has 14 residues. Germline-derived CDR1 and CDR2 are WNHNN and SYGVQD (reference sequence). The germline V and J ends were trimmed by 3 bases and 1 base, with 7 bases remaining between them.

This sequence joins TRBV19 and TRBJ2-1, with TRBD2 identical over 7 bases. Germline V lookup: CDR1 LNHDA, CDR2 SQIVND (reference sequence). The CDR3 consists of 17 residues. Trimming at V came to 6 bases and at J to 3 bases, leaving 14 bases not matched to a gene. CDR3 region: CASSMELVAGVYNEQFF. CDR3 nucleotides: TGTGCCAGTAGCATGGAACTGGTTGCGGGGGTCTACAATGAGCAGTTCTTC.

This chain uses TRBV27 with TRBJ2-6; TRBD2 is a possible D gene (6 bases). Trimming took 5 bases from V and 2 from J, leaving 13 bases between them. The CDR3 is made up of 16 amino acids. The germline gives CDR1 MNHEY, CDR2 SMNVEV (reference sequence). The CDR3 DNA reads TGTGCCAGCAGTCTTACTGGCGGGGCTGGGGCCAACGTCCTGACTTTC. This codes for CASSLTGGAGANVLTF.

The chain is built from TRBV19 and TRBJ1-1, with a tentative D call TRBD1 (6 bases). The CDR3 loop spans 16 amino acids. V dropped 3 bases and J dropped 0 bases, with 14 bases sitting between them. Germline V gene lookup returns CDR1 LNHDA and CDR2 SQIVND (reference sequence). CDR3 nucleotides: TGTGCCAGTAGTATTGATGCACAGGGAGTGAACACTGAAGCTTTCTTT. Translating it yields CASSIDAQGVNTEAFF.

The V and J genes are TRBV9 and TRBJ2-1; D is possibly TRBD2 (5 bases). The length of the CDR3 is 16 residues. From germline, CDR1 is SGDLS and CDR2 YYNGEE. V shed 3 bases and J shed 0 bases, with 13 bases lying between them. The CDR3 protein is CASSGVAPSSYNEQFF. The CDR3, as DNA: TGTGCCAGCAGCGGGGTAGCGCCAAGCTCCTACAATGAGCAGTTCTTC. The variable domain in full, completed from reference TRBV9 and TRBJ2-1, reads DSGVTQTPKHLITATGQRVTLRCSPRSGDLSVYWYQQSLDQGLQFLIQYYNGEERAKGNILERFSAQQFPDLHSELNLSSLELGDSALYFCASSGVAPSSYNEQFFGPGTRLTVL.

The chain uses TRBV6-5 and TRBJ1-5, with D uncertain. Germline V gives CDR1 MNHEY, CDR2 SVGAGI. V dropped 11 bases and J dropped 2 bases, with 13 bases sitting between them. This CDR3 spans 13 amino acids. The CDR3 protein is CAVQMLGNQPQHF. The CDR3 nucleotides read TGTGCCGTACAGATGTTAGGCAATCAGCCCCAGCATTTT.

This chain uses TRBV5-5 with TRBJ2-1; TRBD2 might be the D (5 bases). Deletions cut 0 bases from V and 9 bases from J, with 16 bases between. There are 15 residues in the CDR3. CDR1 and CDR2 (germline): SGHKS, YYEKEE (reference sequence). CDR3 DNA: TGTGCCAGCAGCTTGGTCACTTCCCCTGAGGGTGAGCAGTTCTTC. This codes for CASSLVTSPEGEQFF.

The J gene is TRBJ2-1, the V gene TRBV7-2, with 8 nucleotides matching TRBD2. Germline V gives CDR1 SGHTA, CDR2 FQGNSA. Trimming took 2 bases from V and 8 from J; bases not matched to a gene: 8. The CDR3 length is 15 residues. CDR3 DNA sequence: TGTGCCAGCAGCTTATTAAGCGGGAGTTGGGATGAGCAGTTCTTC. Its translation is CASSLLSGSWDEQFF.

The V and J genes are TRBV14 and TRBJ1-4; 9 bases are a match to TRBD1. Trimming at V came to 1 base and at J to 5 bases, leaving 8 bases not matched to a gene. The V gene's germline CDR1 is SGHDN and CDR2 FVKESK. This CDR3 has 17 amino acids. In DNA form, the CDR3 reads TGTGCCAGCAGCCAAGGGACGCCCGGGACAGGGAATGAAAAACTGTTTTTT. It translates to CASSQGTPGTGNEKLFF.

V is TRBV7-3 and J is TRBJ2-3; 14 nucleotides align to TRBD2. The germline CDR1 and CDR2 sequences are SGHTA and FQGTGA. Germline trimming cut 6 bases from V and 4 bases from J; bases unmatched to any gene: 12. The CDR3 has 18 amino acids. The CDR3 here is CASSPKGTSGSLADTQYF. CDR3 bases: TGTGCCAGCAGTCCTAAGGGGACTAGCGGGAGTTTGGCAGATACGCAGTATTTT. The full variable domain, in which reference TRBV7-3 and TRBJ2-3 provide the parts outside the CDR3, is GAGVSQTPSNKVTEKGKYVELRCDPISGHTALYWYRQSLGQGPEFLIYFQGTGAADDSGLPNDRFFAVRPEGSVSTLKIQRTERGDSAVYLCASSPKGTSGSLADTQYFGPGTRLTVL.

This sequence joins TRBV2 and TRBJ1-2; D remains ambiguous. Deletions cut 5 bases from V and 0 bases from J, with 10 bases between. Germline CDR1 and CDR2: SNHLY and FYNNEI. The CDR3 loop spans 14 amino acids. This CDR3 is CASSRQEPNYGYTF. The CDR3, as DNA: TGTGCCAGCAGTCGACAAGAACCTAACTATGGCTACACCTTC.

The chain joins TRBV7-2 to TRBJ1-2, with D possibly TRBD1 on 6 matching bases. The CDR3 spans 14 residues. V gave up 1 base and J gave up 8 bases, with 14 bases separating them. Germline CDR1 reads SGHTA; CDR2 reads FQGNSA. This chain's CDR3 is CASSLEGTPGGYTF. For the CDR3, the DNA is TGTGCCAGCAGCTTAGAAGGGACACCGGGGGGCTACACCTTC. Drawing the rest from reference TRBV7-2 and TRBJ1-2, the complete variable domain is GAGVSQSPSNKVTEKGKDVELRCDPISGHTALYWYRQSLGQGLEFLIYFQGNSAPDKSGLPSDRFSAERTGGSVSTLTIQRTQQEDSAVYLCASSLEGTPGGYTFGSGTRLTVV.

V gene TRBV6-6 combines with J gene TRBJ2-3; 8 bases align to TRBD1. From germline, CDR1 is MNHNY and CDR2 SVGAGI (reference sequence). CDR3 size: 14 residues. With V trimmed by 6 bases and J by 4 bases, 6 bases remained unmatched. In DNA, the CDR3 is TGTGCCAGCAGCAAGGACAGGGTTTCAGATACGCAGTATTTT. It codes for CASSKDRVSDTQYF.

The CDR3 DNA reads TGTGCCAGCAGCCACCGAAATTCTAGCGGGAGGGCGGATACGCAGTATTTT. Amino acid sequence: CASSHRNSSGRADTQYF. This chain links TRBV7-9 with TRBJ2-3; 12 positions match TRBD2. CDR1 is SEHNR, CDR2 FQNEAQ, per germline (reference sequence). This CDR3 has 17 residues. J gave up 6 bases and V 5 bases, and 12 bases lay outside the gene matches.

This rearrangement joins TRBV11-1 to TRBJ1-1, with D possibly TRBD1 on 5 matching bases. The germline V gene encodes CDR1 SGHAT and CDR2 FQDESV (reference sequence). This CDR3 comprises 15 residues. V was cut by 5 bases and J by 5 bases, with 18 bases left in between. DNA of the CDR3: TGTGCCAGCAGCCCCCGCCCCGGAAAGGGGACTGAAGCTTTCTTT. Its translation is CASSPRPGKGTEAFF. Full variable domain (remainder filled in from reference TRBV11-1 and TRBJ1-1): EAEVAQSPRYKITEKSQAVAFWCDPISGHATLYWYRQILGQGPELLVQFQDESVVDDSQLPKDRFSAERLKGVDSTLKIQPAELGDSAMYLCASSPRPGKGTEAFFGQGTRLTVV.

The V gene is TRBV2, the J gene TRBJ1-5; 7 bases are a match to TRBD1. The CDR3 has 15 residues. CDR1 SNHLY and CDR2 FYNNEI come from the germline V gene. The trim removed 6 bases at V and 1 base at J, leaving 6 bases unmatched. Written as DNA, the CDR3 is TGTGCCAGCAGCAACCTACAGGGGAGCAATCAGCCCCAGCATTTT. Translated, it gives CASSNLQGSNQPQHF.

The chain carries TRBV27 and TRBJ2-7; weak D call: TRBD1 (6 bases). Germline V gene lookup returns CDR1 MNHEY and CDR2 SMNVEV (reference sequence). The CDR3 has 13 amino acids. Trimming took 9 bases from V and 3 from J, leaving 15 bases between them. CDR3 bases: TGTGCCAGTACTGCGAGGGGACACTACGAGCAGTACTTC. This gives the protein CASTARGHYEQYF.